This entry describes one T cell receptor (beta chain). The source of the sample is a study of blood T cells in healthy people across ages. A second PCR, run for about 6 to 12 cycles, used a sample-barcoded 5' primer plus a J-beta primer mix. TCRdb independently ran MiXCR on the 5' RACE reads; one entry per CDR3 protein. In the table there are roughly 1,500,000 distinct CDR3 sequences, about 32% of which are singletons. The CDR3 length is 14 residues. Germline-derived CDR1 and CDR2 are MNHNY and SVGAGI (reference sequence). V was cut by 2 bases and J by 5 bases, with 13 bases left in between. Sequences were obtained from blood. This receptor was taken from a young woman in good health. The V gene is TRBV6-6, the J gene TRBJ2-7, with D hard to call. CDR3 DNA: TGTGCCAGCAGTTACGGAGTCGTAACGGACGAGCAGTACTTC. Its translation is CASSYGVVTDEQYF.